Listed below are T cell receptor beta chains from one sample, sequenced in a study of regulatory T cells in long-lasting Graves disease. Each CDR3 protein is one row after TCRdb ran MiXCR on the multiplex PCR reads. The top ten hold around 25% of the sample, which has about 530,000 distinct CDR3 sequences, about 15% seen once. Separately, the same data were catalogued under a study of T cells in Graves' hyperthyroidism and ophthalmopathy.

The source material was peripheral blood mononuclear cells (PBMCs), sampled at new diagnosis, from a patient treated with antithyroid drugs. The source of these receptors is a woman aged 35 to 60 with Graves disease. Both conserved end residues are part of each CDR3. A D gene is named only where the DNA matches it firmly. Clone size, where shown, is once, few, many, or a class for clones that have expanded.

TRBJ2-3	many	.	TRBV7-8	CASTTDRSTDTQYF	TGTGCCAGCACCACCGACAGAAGCACAGATACGCAGTATTTT
TRBJ1-1	many	TRBD1	TRBV19	CASSRTGTTEAFF	TGTGCCAGTAGTAGGACAGGGACGACTGAAGCTTTCTTT
TRBJ2-2	.	.	TRBV12-3/TRBV12-4	CASSPLGWSTGELFF	TGTGCCAGCAGTCCCCTAGGGTGGAGCACCGGGGAGCTGTTTTTT
TRBJ2-4	many	TRBD2	TRBV6-5	CASSYTTTGGGPRLKNIQYF	TGTGCCAGCAGTTACACCACGACAGGCGGGGGGCCAAGGTTGAAAAACATTCAGTACTTC
TRBJ1-3	few	.	TRBV9	CASNNGGNHGNTIYF	TGTGCCAGCAACAATGGGGGGAACCACGGCAACACCATATATTTT
TRBJ2-3	many	TRBD2	TRBV7-9	CASSPRMRGDTDTQYF	TGTGCCAGCAGCCCGCGAATGCGGGGGGACACAGATACGCAGTATTTT
TRBJ2-7	few	.	TRBV5-6	CASSLVRDEQYF	TGTGCCAGCAGCTTGGTACGGGACGAGCAGTACTTC
TRBJ1-5	.	.	TRBV12-3/TRBV12-4	CASSSNSDQPQHF	TGTGCCAGCAGTTCAAACTCGGATCAGCCCCAGCATTTT
TRBJ1-1	few	TRBD1	TRBV19	CASSIQIGTVNTEAFF	TGTGCCAGTAGTATCCAGATAGGGACAGTGAACACTGAAGCTTTCTTT
TRBJ2-5	few	.	TRBV20-1	CSAIYGGAVQETQYF	TGCAGTGCTATATATGGAGGGGCGGTCCAAGAGACCCAGTACTTC
TRBJ2-3	.	TRBD2	TRBV28	CASSPSLAGGPDTQYF	TGTGCCAGCAGTCCGTCACTAGCGGGGGGGCCAGATACGCAGTATTTT
TRBJ2-1	once	TRBD2	TRBV11-2	CASSSVAGDHNEQFF	TGTGCCAGCAGCTCCGTAGCGGGGGACCACAATGAGCAGTTCTTC
TRBJ2-5	many	TRBD1	TRBV19	CASSLTGTLKTQYF	TGTGCCAGTAGTCTGACAGGGACACTGAAGACCCAGTACTTC
TRBJ2-7	many	.	TRBV18	CASSPSPASYEQYF	TGTGCCAGCTCACCGTCGCCAGCCTCCTACGAGCAGTACTTC
TRBJ1-5	.	TRBD1	TRBV12-3/TRBV12-4	CASIPAGQGARQPQHF	TGTGCCAGCATCCCCGCGGGACAGGGGGCTCGACAGCCCCAGCATTTT
TRBJ2-7	.	.	TRBV28	CASSYIPGHSYEQYF	TGTGCCAGCAGTTATATCCCAGGGCACTCCTACGAGCAGTACTTC
TRBJ1-2	.	.	TRBV12-3/TRBV12-4	CASSPREARSNYGYTF	TGTGCCAGCAGTCCCAGGGAAGCCCGGTCTAACTATGGCTACACCTTC
TRBJ2-7	.	.	TRBV28	CASSQDWAVSYEQYF	TGCGCCAGCAGCCAAGATTGGGCAGTATCCTACGAGCAGTACTTC
TRBJ2-5	.	.	TRBV7-8	CASSLGWSSQETQYF	TGTGCCAGCAGCTTAGGTTGGAGCAGCCAAGAGACCCAGTACTTC
TRBJ2-1	many	.	TRBV9	CASSVGAGDYNEQFF	TGTGCCAGCAGCGTAGGAGCAGGTGACTACAATGAGCAGTTCTTC